The T cell receptor beta chain described here comes from a study of Graves' ophthalmopathy and Graves' hyperthyroidism. Study-level points and caveats: Sensitivity reached 55% to 71% and specificity about 73% when the model predicted ophthalmopathy progression. Using 13 signatures, a model distinguished ophthalmopathy from stable hyperthyroidism, reaching around 88% sensitivity and approximately 81% specificity.

Germline CDR1 is SGHTA and CDR2 is FQGNSA. The CDR3 covers 13 residues. V shed 3 bases and J shed 4 bases, with 9 bases lying between them. A note on this clonotype: No antigen is known for it.

Diagnostic conclusions were grounded in clinical symptoms, serum thyroxine, TRAb, thyroid ultrasound and orbital computed tomography. What supplied the PBMCs was over 8.5 ml of fresh peripheral blood. Transcripts of RNA were the source for amplifying TCR beta CDR3 regions. RT-PCR with HTBI primers came first, then second-round multiplex PCR. Via MiXCR, TCRdb re-called the multiplex PCR reads, giving one row per CDR3 protein. The sample records 200,000 to 250,000 distinct CDR3 sequences, around 50% being singletons. Input material: peripheral blood. This TCR was sampled from an adult man with Graves' ophthalmopathy. The chain joins TRBV7-2 to TRBJ2-5; TRBD1 might be the D (7 bases). The CDR3 region is CASSFQGGETQYF. CDR3 nucleotides: TGTGCCAGCAGCTTTCAGGGGGGAGAGACCCAGTACTTC.